Below, 5 T cell receptor beta chains from the same sample are listed, as sequenced in a study of technical replicates of blood from a few donors (dated by TCRdb to the late 2010s). The protocol used for the library was the immunoSEQ multiplex PCR assay. In its TCRdb copy, this immuneACCESS table keeps in-frame sequences only and misses some clones. Where compared with another copy, unresolved V genes explain less than half of these, and the others have no known cause. Across this sample there are 95,000 or so clones, with roughly 95% seen only once. Clones ranked in the top ten supply 0.34% of the sample. Sequencing was carried out using T cells isolated from PBMCs. These receptors originate from a human donor in good health.

This rearrangement joins TRBV19 to TRBJ2-2, with 9 nucleotides matching TRBD2. The CDR3 runs to 17 residues. The germline V gene encodes CDR1 LNHDA and CDR2 SQIVND (reference sequence). J gave up 7 bases and V 10 bases, and 19 bases lay outside the gene matches. The CDR3 nucleotides read TGTGCCACCACCCTCTTTAGCGGGAGCGTGACCATCGGGGAGCTGTTTTTT. This encodes CATTLFSGSVTIGELFF.

Written as DNA, the CDR3 is TGTGCCTGGAAGGGCTGGCGGGAGGCCCACGAGCAGTACTTC. It codes for CAWKGWREAHEQYF. V gene TRBV30 combines with J gene TRBJ2-7; 8 bases are shared with TRBD2. The ends lost 4 bases at V and 5 bases at J; junction bases unmatched: 10. Germline lookup yields CDR1 GTSNPN and CDR2 SVGIG (reference sequence). The CDR3 is 14 residues long. Drawing the rest from reference TRBV30 and TRBJ2-7, the complete variable domain is SQTIHQWPATLVQPVGSPLSLECTVEGTSNPNLYWYRQAAGRGLQLLFYSVGIGQISSEVPQNLSASRPQDRQFILSSKKLLLSDSGFYLCAWKGWREAHEQYFGPGTRLTVT.

The chain uses TRBV5-1 and TRBJ2-3, with D perhaps TRBD2 (6 bases). This CDR3 has 14 amino acids. Trimming shortened V by 1 base and J by 2 bases, and 8 bases separated the two germline ends. The germline gives CDR1 SGHRS, CDR2 YFSETQ. The CDR3 DNA reads TGCGCCAGCAGCTTGCGGGAGTACACAGATACGCAGTATTTT. The encoded protein is CASSLREYTDTQYF.

The V gene is TRBV10-3, the J gene TRBJ2-1; perhaps TRBD1 as D (6 bases). The CDR3 runs to 12 residues. Deletions cut 5 bases from V and 7 bases from J, with 9 bases between. Per the germline V gene, CDR1 is ENHRY and CDR2 is SYGVKD. The CDR3 DNA follows: TGTGCCATCAGTTTAGGGGGTAATGAGCAGTTCTTC. Its protein product is CAISLGGNEQFF.

The chain has TRBV5-6 and TRBJ2-2; D is uncertain. The CDR3 loop spans 12 amino acids. V was clipped by 4 bases and J by 8 bases, with 9 bases between them. Germline V gene sequence: CDR1 SGHDT, CDR2 YYEEEE. The CDR3 coding sequence is TGTGCCAGCAGCGTGTCGGGTGGGGAGCTGTTTTTT. Translating gives CASSVSGGELFF.